Listed here is a single T cell receptor (beta chain). The length of the CDR3 is 13 residues. Germline lookup yields CDR1 SGHDT and CDR2 YYEEEE. V was pared by 1 base and J by 6 bases, with 8 bases between. Clinical history reported by participants formed the basis on which cohorts were assigned. Recovered Cohort 3 donors showed two negative PCRs, clearance, or symptom resolution. The data originate from a study of blood T cell repertoires in COVID-19. As originally analysed: Amplified reference gene primers provided the basis for estimating nucleated cell counts. Measured with immunoSEQ multiplex PCR; TCRdb has only the in-frame clones, and not every one. That table is the source of V, J and clone size, and D and trimming were worked out from the DNA. This sample has around 260,000 clones, with 70% to 90% found just once.

Sequencing was done on a sample of PBMCs or T cells enriched from blood (not recorded which). This clonotype was sampled from a woman aged 25 to 39 who had recovered from COVID-19. The V gene is TRBV5-6, the J gene TRBJ2-1; tentatively, D is TRBD2 (5 bases). Here the CDR3 DNA reads TGTGCCAGCAGCTTGCGGACTGGCAATGAGCAGTTCTTC. It is translated as CASSLRTGNEQFF.